This is a list of T cell receptor beta chains from one sample in a study of siplizumab effects on memory and regulatory T cells. Profiled with immunoSEQ multiplex PCR; TCRdb holds only in-frame clones, not every one. Among around 95,000 clones listed, about 94% were seen once. Material: non-Treg CD4+ T cells sorted from blood. The receptor set was obtained from a human donor in good health. Both conserved end residues are part of each CDR3. The D gene is left open where the match is weak. Part of the rows lack a size; the others show once, few, many or a class for expanded clones.

size: .
D: .
J: TRBJ2-2
V: TRBV6-1
CDR3: CASSGYRVRSTGELFF
DNA: TGTGCCAGCAGTGGATACAGGGTTCGTAGCACCGGGGAGCTGTTTTTT

size: .
D: .
J: TRBJ2-1
V: TRBV11-2
CDR3: CASSLRWLLLGGGDNEQFF
DNA: TGTGCCAGCAGCTTAAGGTGGTTATTATTAGGTGGGGGAGACAATGAGCAGTTCTTC

size: .
D: .
J: TRBJ1-1
V: TRBV7-3
CDR3: CASSLYYNTEAFF
DNA: TGTGCCAGCAGCTTATATTACAACACTGAAGCTTTCTTT

size: .
D: TRBD2
J: TRBJ2-1
V: TRBV28
CDR3: CASSLGTSGRNEQFF
DNA: TGTGCCAGCAGTTTAGGGACTAGCGGGAGAAATGAGCAGTTCTTC

size: .
D: .
J: TRBJ1-1
V: TRBV5-1
CDR3: CASSSQLSMNTEAFF
DNA: TGCGCCAGCAGCTCACAGTTAAGTATGAACACTGAAGCTTTCTTT

size: .
D: TRBD1
J: TRBJ2-7
V: TRBV6-1
CDR3: CASRPTGASYEQYF
DNA: TGTGCCAGCAGACCAACAGGGGCCAGCTACGAGCAGTACTTC

size: .
D: .
J: TRBJ2-2
V: TRBV7-2
CDR3: CASSLYPPGTSTGELFF
DNA: TGTGCCAGCAGCTTATACCCCCCCGGGACTTCCACCGGGGAGCTGTTTTTT

size: .
D: TRBD2
J: TRBJ2-1
V: TRBV4-1
CDR3: CASSGLADNEQFF
DNA: TGCGCCAGCAGCGGACTAGCGGACAATGAGCAGTTCTTC

size: .
D: .
J: TRBJ1-4
V: TRBV28
CDR3: CATNRQDITSGKLFF
DNA: TGTGCCACCAATCGACAGGACATTACCTCGGGAAAACTGTTTTTT

size: .
D: .
J: TRBJ1-4
V: TRBV5-1
CDR3: CASSLDATNEKLFF
DNA: TGCGCCAGCAGCTTGGATGCAACTAATGAAAAACTGTTTTTT

size: .
D: .
J: TRBJ1-5
V: TRBV25-1
CDR3: CASSQTGLGNQPQHF
DNA: TGTGCCAGCAGCCAAACAGGGTTGGGCAATCAGCCCCAGCATTTT

size: .
D: .
J: TRBJ2-3
V: TRBV7-9
CDR3: CASSLVSTDTQYF
DNA: TGTGCCAGCAGCTTAGTTTCCACAGATACGCAGTATTTT

size: .
D: .
J: TRBJ2-7
V: TRBV7-3
CDR3: CASSPSSWDEQYF
DNA: TGTGCCAGCAGCCCCTCGAGTTGGGACGAGCAGTACTTC

size: .
D: .
J: TRBJ1-1
V: TRBV28
CDR3: CATTGATANTEAFF
DNA: TGTGCCACTACCGGGGCTACGGCGAACACTGAAGCTTTCTTT

size: .
D: TRBD1
J: TRBJ2-5
V: TRBV9
CDR3: CASSVADRGQETQYF
DNA: TGTGCCAGCAGCGTAGCTGACAGGGGGCAAGAGACCCAGTACTTC

size: .
D: TRBD2
J: TRBJ2-3
V: TRBV9
CDR3: CASSVSAAGADTQYF
DNA: TGTGCCAGCAGCGTAAGCGCTGCGGGAGCAGATACGCAGTATTTT

size: .
D: TRBD2
J: TRBJ2-7
V: TRBV5-6
CDR3: CASSLFVTSEAYEQYF
DNA: TGTGCCAGCAGCTTGTTCGTAACTAGCGAAGCCTACGAGCAGTACTTC

size: .
D: .
J: TRBJ1-1
V: TRBV10-1
CDR3: CASKDGLNTEAFF
DNA: TGCGCCAGCAAAGACGGTCTGAACACTGAAGCTTTCTTT

size: once
D: TRBD2
J: TRBJ2-1
V: TRBV29-1
CDR3: CSVDASGSSYNEQFF
DNA: TGCAGCGTTGACGCTAGCGGGAGCTCATACAATGAGCAGTTCTTC

size: .
D: TRBD1
J: TRBJ2-4
V: TRBV27
CDR3: CASIPDRATKNIQYF
DNA: TGTGCCAGCATCCCGGACAGGGCAACCAAAAACATTCAGTACTTC

size: .
D: TRBD1
J: TRBJ1-1
V: TRBV27
CDR3: CASSLLAGGAGRTEAFF
DNA: TGTGCCAGCAGTTTACTGGCAGGGGGCGCCGGGCGGACTGAAGCTTTCTTT

size: .
D: TRBD1
J: TRBJ2-1
V: TRBV29-1
CDR3: CSVAGQGVNEQFF
DNA: TGCAGCGTTGCCGGACAGGGGGTAAATGAGCAGTTCTTC